This TCR beta chain was found in a study of blood T cell repertoires in COVID-19. Study overall: The origin of the acute and convalescent COVID-19 samples was the United States, Italy and Spain.

Assay: immunoSEQ multiplex PCR; the TCRdb copy retains only in-frame clones and omits some. The sample holds roughly 250,000 clones, 70% to 90% seen once. The germline V gene has CDR1 DFQATT and CDR2 SNEGSKA (reference sequence). The CDR3 runs to 13 residues. Trimming removed 3 bases from V and 1 base from J; junction bases left unmatched: 1. Only one count was recorded for this clone. This TCR derives from a woman aged 40 to 50 who had recovered from COVID-19. The chain joins TRBV20-1 to TRBJ2-7, with TRBD1 matching 9 bases. Sequencing input: peripheral blood. CDR3 bases: TGCAGTGCTAGTGGGACAGGGTCCTACGAGCAGTACTTC. It specifies CSASGTGSYEQYF.